This T cell receptor (beta chain) derives from a study of OX40 agonist ivuxolimab in advanced cancers. A note on the overall study: The costimulatory receptor OX40 (CD134) was targeted by ivuxolimab, a fully human IgG2 agonistic monoclonal antibody. Intravenous ivuxolimab was administered to patients every 2 weeks at six dose levels: 0.01, 0.1, 0.3, 1.5, 3 and 10 mg/kg. Of the approximately 50 dose-escalation patients, hepatocellular carcinoma was present in roughly 19, melanoma in approximately 15, renal cell carcinoma in 9 and head and neck cancer in 9. The dose-escalation cohort was roughly 80% male with a mean age of about 60 years, ranging from roughly 23 to 90. Prior anti-PD-1, anti-PD-L1 or anti-CTLA-4 therapy was permitted, and checkpoint inhibitors had been received by around 40% of dose-escalation patients. Partial responses occurred in three dose-escalation patients: two with cutaneous melanoma and one with hepatocellular carcinoma. The purpose of peripheral TCRbeta sequencing was to test whether ivuxolimab changed TCR sequence diversity and led to clonal T-cell expansion. The paper describes the monotherapy dose-escalation part (N of about 54 patients) of the phase I trial of ivuxolimab.

Patients with autoimmune disease history or receiving systemic immunosuppression were excluded from the trial. Peripheral blood for TCR sequencing was collected from all dose cohorts at baseline, on cycle 4 day 1, and on cycle 7 day 1. The samples were drawn from a first-in-human, open-label, multicenter phase I dose-escalation trial of ivuxolimab. Adults with locally advanced or metastatic melanoma, renal cell, hepatocellular, or head and neck squamous cell carcinoma were enrolled in the trial. Before TCR sequencing, CD4+ and CD8+ T cells were separately sorted from peripheral blood. Note on this clone: Its antigen is still unknown. Per-base quality was not reported, and no clone a single base away is much larger than it.

Study-level results and caveats: Low levels of normalized T-cell clonal expansion were also seen in some patients who did not respond. At doses from 0.1 to 3.0 mg/kg, clonal expansion was seen in both CD4+ and CD8+ blood T cells between baseline and week 6. In partial responders in the 0.1-3.0 mg/kg groups, normalized peripheral clonal expansion was found to be among the lowest, especially among CD8+ T cells. Which antigens the clonally expanded peripheral T cells were specific for was not determined. After ivuxolimab, expanded clones were on average more numerous among CD8+ T cells than among CD4+ T cells.

Including the terminal cysteine and phenylalanine, the CDR3 comprises 14 residues. Solely the CDR3 DNA is kept, with 42 bases framed from the first base. CDR1 SGHNT and CDR2 YYREEE are derived from the germline V gene (reference sequence). V loses 5 bases of germline sequence and J loses 0 bases, and the interval between the two ends is 12 bases. To sequence the TCRbeta CDR3 region, genomic DNA was isolated from the sorted cells. TCRbeta CDR3 regions were sequenced using the immunoSEQ Assay. What TCRdb holds here is the immuneACCESS table cut down to in-frame rearrangements. Part of the clones is not present; checked against another copy, under half of the missing clones reflect an unresolved V gene, and the others are unexplained. Present in this sample are about 13,000 clones, about 78% of which were seen just once. Approximately 40% of the sample is in the top ten clones.

The receptor chain draws on TRBV5-4 and TRBJ2-7, with no confident D gene call. This receptor was obtained from an adult with an advanced solid tumor such as melanoma, head and neck, liver or kidney cancer. The sample consisted of CD4+ or CD8+ T cells sorted from blood, taken in a trial of the OX40 agonist ivuxolimab. CDR3 loop: CASRDGPNSYEQYF. DNA sequence: TGTGCCAGCAGAGACGGACCGAACTCCTACGAGCAGTACTTC. The reference TRBV5-4 and TRBJ2-7 proteins fill in what lies around the CDR3, so the full variable domain reads ETGVTQSPTHLIKTRGQQVTLRCSSQSGHNTVSWYQQALGQGPQFIFQYYREEENGRGNFPPRFSGLQFPNYSSELNVNALELDDSALYLCASRDGPNSYEQYFGPGTRLTVT.